Given below is one T cell receptor (beta chain) in context. The CDR3 end falls 3 residues outside the read, so it is completed with the germline J gene. These data belong to a study of T cells in women clearing cervical HPV infection. The repertoire was sequenced with immunoSEQ multiplex PCR; TCRdb's copy has only in-frame clones and lacks some. This repertoire includes approximately 32,000 clones. Germline trimming cut 4 bases from V and 5 bases from J; bases unmatched to any gene: 10. The CDR3 extends over 15 amino acids. Germline CDR1 and CDR2: SGHNT and YYREEE (reference sequence). The J gene is TRBJ1-2, the V gene TRBV5-4, with 8 bases that match TRBD1. Source material: blood buffy coat. This receptor was identified in a woman between 18 and 69 years old with a cervical HPV16 infection that either progressed to CIN3+ or cleared (not recorded which). The CDR3 here is CASSPNGQGSYGYTF. CDR3 DNA (partial): TGTGCCAGCAGCCCAAATGGACAGGGAAGTTATGGC.